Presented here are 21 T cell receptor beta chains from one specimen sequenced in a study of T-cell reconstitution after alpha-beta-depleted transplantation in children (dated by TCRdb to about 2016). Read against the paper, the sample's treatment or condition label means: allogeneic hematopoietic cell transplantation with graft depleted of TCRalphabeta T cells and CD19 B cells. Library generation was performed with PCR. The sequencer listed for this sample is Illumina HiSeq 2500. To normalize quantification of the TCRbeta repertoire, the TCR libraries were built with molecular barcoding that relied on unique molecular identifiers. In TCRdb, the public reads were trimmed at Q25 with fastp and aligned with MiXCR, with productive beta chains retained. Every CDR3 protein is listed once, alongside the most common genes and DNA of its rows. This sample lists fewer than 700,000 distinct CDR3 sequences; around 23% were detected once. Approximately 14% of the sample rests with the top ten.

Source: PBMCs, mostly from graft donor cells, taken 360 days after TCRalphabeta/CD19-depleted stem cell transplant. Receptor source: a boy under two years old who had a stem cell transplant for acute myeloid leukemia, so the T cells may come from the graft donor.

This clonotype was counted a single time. CDR3 in amino acids: CASSSSGREEQYF. The CDR3 nucleotides are TGTGCCAGCAGCTCTTCCGGGAGAGAAGAGCAGTACTTC. The chain recombines TRBV7-9 with TRBJ2-7, with a possible D match to TRBD2 (6 bases). Trimming pared 4 bases from V and 7 bases from J, leaving 14 bases between. This CDR3 region has 13 residues. Germline assignment: CDR1 SEHNR and CDR2 FQNEAQ (reference sequence).

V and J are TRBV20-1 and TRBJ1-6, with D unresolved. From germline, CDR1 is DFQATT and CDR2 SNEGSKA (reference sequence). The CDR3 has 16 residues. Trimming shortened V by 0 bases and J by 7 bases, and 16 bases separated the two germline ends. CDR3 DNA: TGCAGTGCTAGAGACCCCACCTTATCGGGGAATTCACCCCTCCACTTT. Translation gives CSARDPTLSGNSPLHF.

CDR3 in amino acids: CASGRASETQYF. In nucleotides, the CDR3 is TGTGCCAGCGGTAGGGCCAGTGAGACCCAGTACTTC. The rearrangement uses TRBV5-5 and TRBJ2-5; D uncertain. CDR3 size: 12 residues. V gave up 7 bases and J gave up 5 bases, with 12 bases separating them. CDR1 is SGHKS and CDR2 is YYEKEE in the germline V gene (reference sequence).

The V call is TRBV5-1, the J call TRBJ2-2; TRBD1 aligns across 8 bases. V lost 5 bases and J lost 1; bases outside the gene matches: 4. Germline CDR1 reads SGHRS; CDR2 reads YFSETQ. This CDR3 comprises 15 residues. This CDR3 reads CASSRTGWNTGELFF. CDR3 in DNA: TGCGCCAGCAGTCGGACAGGGTGGAACACCGGGGAGCTGTTTTTT. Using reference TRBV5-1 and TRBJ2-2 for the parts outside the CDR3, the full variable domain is KAGVTQTPRYLIKTRGQQVTLSCSPISGHRSVSWYQQTPGQGLQFLFEYFSETQRNKGNFPGRFSGRQFSNSRSEMNVSTLELGDSALYLCASSRTGWNTGELFFGEGSRLTVL.

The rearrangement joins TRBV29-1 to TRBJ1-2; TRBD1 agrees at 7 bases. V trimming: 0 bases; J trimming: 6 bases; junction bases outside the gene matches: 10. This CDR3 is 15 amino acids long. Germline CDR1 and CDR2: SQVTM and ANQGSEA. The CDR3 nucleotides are TGCAGCGTTGAAGACGTGACAGGGTTGCTCCATGGCTACACCTTC. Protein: CSVEDVTGLLHGYTF.

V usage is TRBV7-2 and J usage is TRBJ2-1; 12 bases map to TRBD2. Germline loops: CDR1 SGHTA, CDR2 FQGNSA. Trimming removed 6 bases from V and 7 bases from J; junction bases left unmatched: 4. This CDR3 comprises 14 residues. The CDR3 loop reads CASRWTSGENEQFF. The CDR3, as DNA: TGTGCCAGCAGATGGACTAGCGGGGAGAATGAGCAGTTCTTC.

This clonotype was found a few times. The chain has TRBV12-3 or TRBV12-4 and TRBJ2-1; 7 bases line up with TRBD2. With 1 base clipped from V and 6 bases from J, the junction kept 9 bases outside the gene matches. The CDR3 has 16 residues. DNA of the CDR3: TGTGCCAGCAGTTTAGGCGGGACTATACGGCGCAATGAGCAGTTCTTC. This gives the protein CASSLGGTIRRNEQFF.

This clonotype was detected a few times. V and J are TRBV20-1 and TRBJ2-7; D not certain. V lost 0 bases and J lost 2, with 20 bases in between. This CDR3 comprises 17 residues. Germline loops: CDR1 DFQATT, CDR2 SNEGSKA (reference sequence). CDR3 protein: CSARDPDLTTTTYEQYV. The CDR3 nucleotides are TGCAGTGCTAGAGATCCCGATTTAACGACCACTACCTACGAGCAGTACGTC.

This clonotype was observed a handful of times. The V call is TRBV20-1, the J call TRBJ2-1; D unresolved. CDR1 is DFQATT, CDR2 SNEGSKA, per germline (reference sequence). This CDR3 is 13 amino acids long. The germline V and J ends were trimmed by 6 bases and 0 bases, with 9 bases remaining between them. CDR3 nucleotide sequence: TGCAGTGCCGGAATGTCCTCCTACAATGAGCAGTTCTTC. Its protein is CSAGMSSYNEQFF.

The CDR3 DNA sequence: TGCAGTGCCCCCGGGGAGAGTAAAGAGACCCAGTACTTC. Protein sequence: CSAPGESKETQYF. The chain uses TRBV20-1 and TRBJ2-5; the D gene is possibly TRBD2 (5 bases). Germline V gene lookup returns CDR1 DFQATT and CDR2 SNEGSKA (reference sequence). The CDR3 contains 13 residues. V shed 6 bases and J shed 3 bases, with 14 bases lying between them.

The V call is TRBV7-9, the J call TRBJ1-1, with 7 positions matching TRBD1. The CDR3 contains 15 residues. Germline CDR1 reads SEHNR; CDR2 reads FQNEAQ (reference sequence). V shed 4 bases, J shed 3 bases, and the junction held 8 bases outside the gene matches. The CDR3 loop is CASSSDRESHTEAFF. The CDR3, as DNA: TGTGCCAGCAGCTCAGACAGGGAATCTCACACTGAAGCTTTCTTT. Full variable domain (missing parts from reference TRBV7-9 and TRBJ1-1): DTGVSQNPRHKITKRGQNVTFRCDPISEHNRLYWYRQTLGQGPEFLTYFQNEAQLEKSRLLSDRFSAERPKGSFSTLEIQRTEQGDSAMYLCASSSDRESHTEAFFGQGTRLTVV.

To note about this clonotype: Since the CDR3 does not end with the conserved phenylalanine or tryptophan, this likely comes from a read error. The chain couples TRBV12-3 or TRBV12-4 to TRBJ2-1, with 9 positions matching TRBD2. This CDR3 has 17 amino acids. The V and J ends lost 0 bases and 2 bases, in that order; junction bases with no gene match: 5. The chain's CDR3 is CASSLATAGGTYNEQFY. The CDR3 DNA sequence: TGTGCCAGCAGTTTAGCAACGGCGGGGGGGACCTACAATGAGCAGTTCTAC.

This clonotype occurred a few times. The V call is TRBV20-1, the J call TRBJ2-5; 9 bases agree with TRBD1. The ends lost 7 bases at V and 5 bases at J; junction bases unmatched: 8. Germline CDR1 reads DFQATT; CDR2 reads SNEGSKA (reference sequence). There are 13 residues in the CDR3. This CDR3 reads CSGGTGNSETQYF. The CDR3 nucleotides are TGCAGTGGAGGGACAGGGAATTCTGAGACCCAGTACTTC.

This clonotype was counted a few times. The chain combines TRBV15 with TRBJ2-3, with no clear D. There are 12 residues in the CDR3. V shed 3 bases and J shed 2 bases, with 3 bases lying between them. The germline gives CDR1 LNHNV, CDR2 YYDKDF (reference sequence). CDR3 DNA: TGTGCCACCAGCAGTCACACAGATACGCAGTATTTT. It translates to CATSSHTDTQYF.

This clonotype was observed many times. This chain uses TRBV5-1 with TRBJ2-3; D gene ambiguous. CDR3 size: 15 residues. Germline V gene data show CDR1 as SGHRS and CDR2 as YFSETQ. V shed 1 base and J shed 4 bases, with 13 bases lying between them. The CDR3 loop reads CASSLSPNLADTQYF. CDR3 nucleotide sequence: TGCGCCAGCAGCTTGAGTCCCAACCTGGCAGATACGCAGTATTTT.

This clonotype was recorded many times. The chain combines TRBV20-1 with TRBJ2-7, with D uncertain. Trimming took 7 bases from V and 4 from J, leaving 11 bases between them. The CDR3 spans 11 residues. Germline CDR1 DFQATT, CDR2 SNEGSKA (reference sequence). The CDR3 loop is CSVREFYEQYF. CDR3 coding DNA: TGCAGTGTTAGGGAATTTTACGAGCAGTACTTC.

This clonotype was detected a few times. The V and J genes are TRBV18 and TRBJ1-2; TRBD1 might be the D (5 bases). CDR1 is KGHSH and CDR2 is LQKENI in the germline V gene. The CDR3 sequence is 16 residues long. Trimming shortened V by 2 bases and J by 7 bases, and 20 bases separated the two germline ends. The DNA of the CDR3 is TGTGCCAGCTCACCAGGGACGGGATCGGGGAAAAGTGGCTACACCTTC. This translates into CASSPGTGSGKSGYTF.

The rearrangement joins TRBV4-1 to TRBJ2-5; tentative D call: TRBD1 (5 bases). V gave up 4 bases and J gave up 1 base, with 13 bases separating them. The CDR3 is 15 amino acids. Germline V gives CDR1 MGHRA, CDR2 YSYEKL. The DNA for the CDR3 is TGCGCCAGCAGCCGAACTCACAGGCCCCAAGAGACCCAGTACTTC. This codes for CASSRTHRPQETQYF.

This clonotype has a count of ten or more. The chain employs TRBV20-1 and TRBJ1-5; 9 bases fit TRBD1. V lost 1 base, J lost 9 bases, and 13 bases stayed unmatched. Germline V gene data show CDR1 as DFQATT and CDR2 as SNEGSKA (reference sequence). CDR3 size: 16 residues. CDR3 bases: TGCAGTGCTAGAGCCGGGACAGGGCGTCCGGAATGGCCCCAGCATTTT. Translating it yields CSARAGTGRPEWPQHF.

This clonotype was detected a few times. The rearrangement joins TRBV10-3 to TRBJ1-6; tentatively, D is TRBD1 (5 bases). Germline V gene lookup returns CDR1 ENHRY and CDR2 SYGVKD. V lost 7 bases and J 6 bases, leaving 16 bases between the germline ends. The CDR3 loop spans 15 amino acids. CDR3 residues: CAITGDGGLNSPLHF. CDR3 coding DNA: TGTGCCATCACCGGGGACGGTGGACTTAATTCACCCCTCCACTTT.

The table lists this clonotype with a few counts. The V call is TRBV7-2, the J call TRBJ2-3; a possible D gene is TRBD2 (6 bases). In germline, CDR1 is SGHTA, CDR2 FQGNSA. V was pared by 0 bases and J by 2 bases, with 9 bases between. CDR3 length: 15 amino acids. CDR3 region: CASSLAAGSTDTQYF. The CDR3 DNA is TGTGCCAGCAGCTTAGCTGCGGGGTCCACAGATACGCAGTATTTT. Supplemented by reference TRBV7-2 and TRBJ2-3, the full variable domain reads GAGVSQSPSNKVTEKGKDVELRCDPISGHTALYWYRQSLGQGLEFLIYFQGNSAPDKSGLPSDRFSAERTGGSVSTLTIQRTQQEDSAVYLCASSLAAGSTDTQYFGPGTRLTVL.